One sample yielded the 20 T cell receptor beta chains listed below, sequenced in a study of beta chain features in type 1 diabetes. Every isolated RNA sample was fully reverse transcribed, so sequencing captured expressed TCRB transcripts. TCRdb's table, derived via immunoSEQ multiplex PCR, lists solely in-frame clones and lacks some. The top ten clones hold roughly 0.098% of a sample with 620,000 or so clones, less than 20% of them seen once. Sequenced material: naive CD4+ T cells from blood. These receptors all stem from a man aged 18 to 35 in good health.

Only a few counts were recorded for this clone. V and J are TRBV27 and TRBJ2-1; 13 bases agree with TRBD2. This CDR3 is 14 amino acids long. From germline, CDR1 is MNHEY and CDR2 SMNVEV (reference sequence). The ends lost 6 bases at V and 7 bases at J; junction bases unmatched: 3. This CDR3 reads CASSGTSGTNEQFF. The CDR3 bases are TGTGCCAGCAGCGGGACTAGCGGGACAAATGAGCAGTTCTTC.

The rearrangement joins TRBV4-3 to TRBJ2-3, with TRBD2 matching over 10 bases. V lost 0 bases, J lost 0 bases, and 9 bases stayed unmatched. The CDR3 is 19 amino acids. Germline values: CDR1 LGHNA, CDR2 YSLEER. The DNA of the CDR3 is TGCGCCAGCAGCCAAGATCGGAGCGGGGGGGCCCCTAGCACAGATACGCAGTATTTT. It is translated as CASSQDRSGGAPSTDTQYF.

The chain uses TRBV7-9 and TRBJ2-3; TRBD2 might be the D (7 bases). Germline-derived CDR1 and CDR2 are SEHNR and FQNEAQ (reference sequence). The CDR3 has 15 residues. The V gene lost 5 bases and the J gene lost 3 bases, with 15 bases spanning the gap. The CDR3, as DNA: TGTGCCAGCAGCCCAGGCGCGGGGGCAACAGATACGCAGTATTTT. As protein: CASSPGAGATDTQYF.

The CDR3 DNA reads as TGTGCCAGCTCACCACCGTACGCTGGGACAGGGTTTCTTGAGCAGTACTTC. As protein: CASSPPYAGTGFLEQYF. The J gene is TRBJ2-7, the V gene TRBV18; 9 nucleotides agree with TRBD1. In germline, CDR1 is KGHSH, CDR2 LQKENI. V shed 0 bases, J shed 7 bases, and the junction held 13 bases outside the gene matches. The CDR3 covers 17 residues. Based on the CDR3 plus reference TRBV18 and TRBJ2-7, the full variable domain is NAGVMQNPRHLVRRRGQEARLRCSPMKGHSHVYWYRQLPEEGLKFMVYLQKENIIDESGMPKERFSAEFPKEGPSILRIQQVVRGDSAAYFCASSPPYAGTGFLEQYFGPGTRLTVT.

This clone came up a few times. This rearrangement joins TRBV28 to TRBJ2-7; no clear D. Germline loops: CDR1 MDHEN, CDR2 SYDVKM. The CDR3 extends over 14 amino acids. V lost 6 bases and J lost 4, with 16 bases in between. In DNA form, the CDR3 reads TGTGCCAGCAGCCCTCCTAGGAGATTATACGAGCAGTACTTC. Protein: CASSPPRRLYEQYF.

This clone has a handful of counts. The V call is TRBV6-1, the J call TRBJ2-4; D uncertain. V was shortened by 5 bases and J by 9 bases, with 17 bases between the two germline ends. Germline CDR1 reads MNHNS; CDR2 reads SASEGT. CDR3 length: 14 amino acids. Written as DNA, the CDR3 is TGTGCCAGCAGTTCTCTCGTAGCAAGTGGCATTCAGTACTTC. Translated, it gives CASSSLVASGIQYF.

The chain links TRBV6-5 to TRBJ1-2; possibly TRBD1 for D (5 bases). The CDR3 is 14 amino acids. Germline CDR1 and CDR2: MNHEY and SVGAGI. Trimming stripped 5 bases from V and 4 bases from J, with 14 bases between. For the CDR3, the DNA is TGTGCCAGCAGTCTTACCGGGACCGCCTATGGCTACACCTTC. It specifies CASSLTGTAYGYTF.

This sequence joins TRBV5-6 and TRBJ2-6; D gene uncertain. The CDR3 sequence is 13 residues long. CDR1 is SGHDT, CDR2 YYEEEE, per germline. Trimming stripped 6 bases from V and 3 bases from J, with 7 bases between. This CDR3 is CASTSGGANVLTF. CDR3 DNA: TGTGCCAGCACCTCGGGTGGGGCCAACGTCCTGACTTTC.

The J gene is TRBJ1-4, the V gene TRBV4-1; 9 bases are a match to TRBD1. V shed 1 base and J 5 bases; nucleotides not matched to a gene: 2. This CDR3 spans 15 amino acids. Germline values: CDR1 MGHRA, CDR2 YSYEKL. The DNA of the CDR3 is TGCGCCAGCAGCCAAGGGGACAGGGAGAATGAAAAACTGTTTTTT. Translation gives CASSQGDRENEKLFF.

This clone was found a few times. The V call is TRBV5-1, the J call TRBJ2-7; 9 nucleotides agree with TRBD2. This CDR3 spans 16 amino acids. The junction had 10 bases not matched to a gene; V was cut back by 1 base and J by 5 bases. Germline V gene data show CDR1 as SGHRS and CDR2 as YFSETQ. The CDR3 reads CASSLPILAGRNEQYF. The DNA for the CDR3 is TGCGCCAGCAGCTTGCCTATCCTAGCGGGGAGAAACGAGCAGTACTTC.

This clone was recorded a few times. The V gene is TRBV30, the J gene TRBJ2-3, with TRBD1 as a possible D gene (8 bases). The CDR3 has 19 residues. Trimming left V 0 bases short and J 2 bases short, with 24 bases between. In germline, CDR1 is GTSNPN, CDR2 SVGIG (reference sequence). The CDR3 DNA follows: TGTGCCTGGAGTGTTCAACAGGGGGGGCGCACAATCTCCACAGATACGCAGTATTTT. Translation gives CAWSVQQGGRTISTDTQYF.

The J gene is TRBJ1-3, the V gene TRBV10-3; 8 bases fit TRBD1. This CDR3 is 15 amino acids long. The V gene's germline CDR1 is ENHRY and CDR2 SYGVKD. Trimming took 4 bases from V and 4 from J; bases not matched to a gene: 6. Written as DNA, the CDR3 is TGTGCCATCAGTGCGAAGACAGGGGACGGAAACACCATATATTTT. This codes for CAISAKTGDGNTIYF.

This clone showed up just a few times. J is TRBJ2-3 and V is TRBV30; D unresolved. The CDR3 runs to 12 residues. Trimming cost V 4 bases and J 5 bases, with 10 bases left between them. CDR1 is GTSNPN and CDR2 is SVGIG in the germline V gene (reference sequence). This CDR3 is CAWNNGGDTQYF. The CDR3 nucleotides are TGTGCCTGGAATAATGGCGGAGATACGCAGTATTTT.

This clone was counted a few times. The DNA for the CDR3 is TGCGCCAGCAGCCAACGGACAGGGGCCTCTTATTCACCCCTCCACTTT. Translated, it gives CASSQRTGASYSPLHF. The rearrangement uses TRBV5-1 and TRBJ1-6, with 9 bases matching TRBD1. The germline CDR1 and CDR2 sequences are SGHRS and YFSETQ. This CDR3 has 16 amino acids. Trimming cost V 4 bases and J 8 bases; bases outside gene matches: 10.

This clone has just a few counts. The CDR3 region is CASSLTTVMNTEAFF. For the CDR3, the DNA is TGTGCCAGCAGCCTGACGACGGTAATGAACACTGAAGCTTTCTTT. This rearrangement joins TRBV7-9 to TRBJ1-1; no definite D call. CDR1 is SEHNR and CDR2 is FQNEAQ in the germline V gene (reference sequence). Trimming cost V 5 bases and J 0 bases, with 13 bases left between them. There are 15 residues in the CDR3.

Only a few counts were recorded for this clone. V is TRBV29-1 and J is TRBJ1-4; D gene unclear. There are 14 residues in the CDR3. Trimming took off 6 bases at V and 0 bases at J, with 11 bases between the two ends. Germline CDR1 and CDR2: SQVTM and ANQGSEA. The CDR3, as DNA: TGCAGCGTCTTCGACGGAGCAACTAATGAAAAACTGTTTTTT. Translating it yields CSVFDGATNEKLFF.

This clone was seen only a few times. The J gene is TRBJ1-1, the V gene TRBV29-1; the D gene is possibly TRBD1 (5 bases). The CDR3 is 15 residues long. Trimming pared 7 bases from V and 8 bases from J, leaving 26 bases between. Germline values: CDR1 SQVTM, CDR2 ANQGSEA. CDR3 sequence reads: CSGEFAGTGHREAFF. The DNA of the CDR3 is TGCAGCGGGGAATTCGCCGGGACCGGGCACAGGGAAGCTTTCTTT.

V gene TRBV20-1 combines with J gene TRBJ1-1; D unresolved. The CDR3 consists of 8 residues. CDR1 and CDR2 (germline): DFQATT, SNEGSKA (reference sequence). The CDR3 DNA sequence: TGCAGCCCCCTCGGAGCTTTCTTT. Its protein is CSPLGAFF.

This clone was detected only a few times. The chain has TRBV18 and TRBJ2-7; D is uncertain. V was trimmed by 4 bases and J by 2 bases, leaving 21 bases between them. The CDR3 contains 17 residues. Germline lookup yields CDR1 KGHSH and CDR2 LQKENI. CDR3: CASSRTSQAPVPYEQYF. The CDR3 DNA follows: TGTGCCAGCTCACGAACGAGCCAGGCTCCGGTCCCCTACGAGCAGTACTTC.

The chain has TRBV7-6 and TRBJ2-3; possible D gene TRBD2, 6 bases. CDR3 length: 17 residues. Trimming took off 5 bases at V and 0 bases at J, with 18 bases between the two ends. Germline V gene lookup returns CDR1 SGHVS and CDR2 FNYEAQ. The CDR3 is CASSPRGPGTSTDTQYF. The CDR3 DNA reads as TGTGCCAGCAGCCCTAGAGGCCCGGGGACTAGCACAGATACGCAGTATTTT.